The entry below gives a single TCR beta chain sequence along with its context. Clones were read by immunoSEQ multiplex PCR, and TCRdb kept only the in-frame ones, dropping some. The data contain tens of thousands of clones, 95% to 98% of them seen just once; the ten biggest clones take up over 0.13%. Germline V gives CDR1 SGHNT, CDR2 YENEEA. The CDR3 runs 16 residues. V was shortened by 5 bases and J by 1 base, with 17 bases between the two germline ends. The record originates from a study of technical replicates of blood from a handful of donors. The sequenced sample consisted of T cells isolated from PBMCs. The genes are TRBV11-3 and TRBJ1-1; D unresolved. The source of this sequence is a human donor in good health. CDR3 amino acids: CASSLRAAAENTEAFF. In DNA form, the CDR3 reads TGTGCCAGCAGCCTAAGGGCAGCGGCAGAGAACACTGAAGCTTTCTTT.